This is a list of T cell receptor beta chains from one sample in a study of identical twins. TCRdb recomputed calls from the 5' RACE reads with MiXCR, one row per CDR3 protein. The sample has 1.5 million to 2 million distinct CDR3 sequences; under 35% are singletons. The material sequenced was cord blood. The receptors stem from a newborn girl in good health. The CDR3 runs from the conserved cysteine through the conserved F or W. Each record gives: J gene, CDR3 length, V gene, D gene, clone size, CDR3 DNA, CDR3 protein. The D gene is left open where the match is weak. Clone size is not always given. Where it is, it says once, few, many or a class for expanded clones.

TRBJ2-5 | 14 | TRBV20-1 | TRBD2 | few | TGCAGTGCTGCTCTAGCGGCCTACCAAGAGACCCAGTACTTC | CSAALAAYQETQYF
TRBJ2-3 | 16 | TRBV6-6 | - | many | TGTGCCAGCAGGCTCAGAGCAGAAGTAGACACAGATACGCAGTATTTT | CASRLRAEVDTDTQYF
TRBJ2-7 | 14 | TRBV20-1 | TRBD1 | - | TGCAGTGCTAGATGGGACAGGGTATCCTACGAGCAGTACTTC | CSARWDRVSYEQYF
TRBJ1-5 | 13 | TRBV29-1 | TRBD1 | few | TGCAGCGTAGCAACAGGGGGGCATCAGCCCCAGCATTTT | CSVATGGHQPQHF
TRBJ1-1 | 16 | TRBV11-2 | TRBD1 | few | TGTGCCAGCAGCTTAGAGGGGACAGGGTCGCGCACTGAAGCTTTCTTT | CASSLEGTGSRTEAFF
TRBJ1-2 | 14 | TRBV7-2 | - | few | TGTGCCAGCAGTCCAAGGCCCAGTAGCTCTGGCTACACCTTC | CASSPRPSSSGYTF
TRBJ1-2 | 12 | TRBV28 | - | - | TGTGCCTGCAGTTGGGCTAACTATGGCTACACCTTC | CACSWANYGYTF
TRBJ1-4 | 14 | TRBV6-1 | - | few | TGTGCCAGCAGGACACAGACACATAATGAAAAACTGTTTTTT | CASRTQTHNEKLFF
TRBJ2-6 | 16 | TRBV6-1 | - | - | TGTGCCAGCAGTGATAGGAGTTCCTCTGGGGCCAACGTCCTGACTTTC | CASSDRSSSGANVLTF
TRBJ1-1 | 10 | TRBV29-1 | - | - | TGCAGCGTTGAAGCCACTGAAGCTTTCTTT | CSVEATEAFF
TRBJ2-1 | 11 | TRBV29-1 | - | - | TGCAGCGTAAAAAAGGGGGACTCTACGTTCTTC | CSVKKGDSTFF
TRBJ1-5 | 15 | TRBV6-1 | TRBD1 | - | TGTGCCAGCGATTTGGTGACAGGGGTGAATCAGCCCCAGCATTTT | CASDLVTGVNQPQHF
TRBJ2-5 | 14 | TRBV20-1 | TRBD2 | few | TGCAGTGCTAGCAAAGGCGGGAGCATGGAGACCCAGTACTTC | CSASKGGSMETQYF
TRBJ2-7 | 13 | TRBV10-1 | - | - | TGCGCCAGCAGTGCCCAGGTCTCCTACGAGCAGTACTTC | CASSAQVSYEQYF
TRBJ2-7 | 14 | TRBV12-3/TRBV12-4 | TRBD2 | - | TGTGCCAGCACCACCGGGACTAGCTCCTACGAGCAGTACTTC | CASTTGTSSYEQYF
TRBJ1-2 | 15 | TRBV25-1 | - | - | TGTGCCAGCAGTCCTCACAGTAACGGGACTTATGGCTACACCTTC | CASSPHSNGTYGYTF
TRBJ2-3 | 18 | TRBV4-2 | TRBD2 | - | TGTGCCAGCAGCCGACACCTCACGACGCGGGGGGGCACAGATACGCAGTATTTT | CASSRHLTTRGGTDTQYF
TRBJ2-5 | 17 | TRBV5-6 | - | - | TGTGCCAGCAGCCATGACTGTGGGGGGGGCTTCTGGGAGACCCAGTACTTC | CASSHDCGGGFWETQYF
TRBJ1-2 | 16 | TRBV5-1 | - | few | TGCGCCAGCAGCTTGGGCGGCAGGCCCTCTAACTATGGCTACACCTTC | CASSLGGRPSNYGYTF
TRBJ2-1 | 17 | TRBV4-2 | - | once | TGTGCCAGCAGCCAAGGATGGAGCGGGACAGGTTACAATGAGCAGTTCTTC | CASSQGWSGTGYNEQFF
TRBJ2-3 | 13 | TRBV28 | - | once | TGTGCAGTGAACAGAGCTAGCACAGATACGCAGTATTTT | CAVNRASTDTQYF
TRBJ1-4 | 14 | TRBV18 | - | - | TGTGCCAGCTCACCAACAGGGATGGAGGAAAAACTGTTTTTT | CASSPTGMEEKLFF
TRBJ1-2 | 15 | TRBV5-1 | TRBD1 | - | TGCGCCAGCAGCTTCGGGGACAGGGAGGGCTATGGCTACACCTTC | CASSFGDREGYGYTF
TRBJ2-3 | 16 | TRBV13 | TRBD2 | - | TGTGCCAGCAGCTTACTCGGACTAGTCTACACAGATACGCAGTATTTT | CASSLLGLVYTDTQYF
TRBJ2-7 | 17 | TRBV9 | TRBD2 | - | TGTGCCAGCAGCGTAGCCGGACTAGCGGGAAATTACAATGAGCAGTACTTC | CASSVAGLAGNYNEQYF
TRBJ2-1 | 15 | TRBV3-1 | TRBD2 | few | TGTGCCAGCAGCCTCAGCGGGGGTCCTCTGGATGAGCAGTTCTTC | CASSLSGGPLDEQFF
TRBJ2-7 | 13 | TRBV5-5 | TRBD2 | few | TGTGCCAGTTTTCAGCGGGACGGGTACGAGCAGTACTTC | CASFQRDGYEQYF
TRBJ2-5 | 13 | TRBV28 | - | many | TGTGCCAGCAGCTTCGGAGATCAAGAGACCCAGTACTTC | CASSFGDQETQYF
TRBJ1-5 | 16 | TRBV25-1 | TRBD1 | - | TGTGCCAGCAGTGAATCGGGACAGGATAGCAATCAGCCCCAGCATTTT | CASSESGQDSNQPQHF
TRBJ2-4 | 14 | TRBV3-1 | - | - | TGTGCCAGCAGCCAAGTTACCAGGGAGAACATTCAGTACTTC | CASSQVTRENIQYF